Shown below are 21 T cell receptor beta chains from a single sample sequenced in a study of T-cell reconstitution after alpha-beta-depleted transplantation in children (dated by TCRdb to 2016 to 2017). Read against the paper, the sample's treatment or condition label means: allogeneic hematopoietic cell transplantation with graft depleted of TCRalphabeta T cells and CD19 B cells. Receptor amplification or capture employed PCR. Sequencing was performed on an Illumina HiSeq 2500. TCR library preparation used molecular barcoding, with unique molecular identifiers applied to normalize quantification of the TCRbeta repertoire. TCRdb handled the public reads itself, with Q25 trimming in fastp and clone calling in MiXCR, and kept productive beta chains. Duplicate CDR3 protein sequences are folded into a single record with the most common DNA and genes. In all, the sample holds about 510,000 distinct CDR3 sequences, and about an eighth of those were seen once. Of the sample, less than 15% is held by the ten largest clones.

Material: PBMCs, mostly from graft donor cells, obtained 180 days after TCRalphabeta/CD19-depleted stem cell transplant. The receptor set was obtained from a female patient between 2 and 10 years old who had a stem cell transplant for aplastic anemia, so the T cells may come from the graft donor.

This clonotype was observed a handful of times. The rearrangement links TRBV9 to TRBJ1-2, with D unresolved. Trimming removed 2 bases at V and 3 bases at J, with 8 bases between. The CDR3 sequence is 13 residues long. From germline, CDR1 is SGDLS and CDR2 YYNGEE. DNA for the CDR3: TGTGCCAGCAGCGTGGGCGACCACTATGGCTACACCTTC. Amino acids: CASSVGDHYGYTF.

A few counts support this clonotype. The chain recombines TRBV29-1 with TRBJ2-7, with 8 bases matching TRBD1. Germline V CDR1 and CDR2: SQVTM, ANQGSEA. CDR3 length equals 14 residues. Trimming cost V 5 bases and J 4 bases; bases outside gene matches: 10. The CDR3 spells CSVFPGGSGYEQYF. As DNA, the CDR3 is TGCAGCGTTTTTCCAGGGGGCTCTGGATACGAGCAGTACTTC.

The table lists this clonotype with a few counts. The V call is TRBV5-1, the J call TRBJ1-6; 7 bases fit TRBD1. The J segment lost 6 bases and the V segment lost 7 bases, leaving 4 bases of the junction unmatched. The CDR3 is made up of 13 amino acids. The germline V gene encodes CDR1 SGHRS and CDR2 YFSETQ. This chain's CDR3 is CASGDSPNSPLHF. DNA of the CDR3: TGCGCCAGCGGGGACAGCCCTAATTCACCCCTCCACTTT.

This clonotype was picked up a small number of times. The chain carries TRBV7-2 and TRBJ1-4, with D unresolved. V was pared by 5 bases and J by 7 bases, with 8 bases between. Germline CDR1 SGHTA, CDR2 FQGNSA. The CDR3 spans 12 residues. The CDR3 coding sequence is TGTGCCAGCAGCCCCCTGGGTGAAAAACTGTTTTTT. It codes for CASSPLGEKLFF.

This clonotype has just a few counts. The rearrangement uses TRBV24-1 and TRBJ2-1; D possibly corresponds to TRBD1 (5 bases). The germline V and J ends were trimmed by 6 bases and 2 bases, with 7 bases remaining between them. CDR3 length: 13 residues. Germline loops: CDR1 KGHDR, CDR2 SFDVKD. CDR3: CATSSRAYNEQFF. CDR3 DNA: TGTGCCACCAGTAGCAGGGCCTACAATGAGCAGTTCTTC.

This clonotype was seen more than once but under ten times. This CDR3 is CSVEDVGTENIQYF. CDR3 nucleotide sequence: TGCAGCGTTGAAGATGTCGGGACAGAAAACATTCAGTACTTC. This rearrangement joins TRBV29-1 to TRBJ2-4; 7 positions match TRBD1. There are 14 residues in the CDR3. Per the germline V gene, CDR1 is SQVTM and CDR2 is ANQGSEA. V was pared by 0 bases and J by 5 bases, with 4 bases of the junction left unmatched.

The V gene is TRBV11-2, the J gene TRBJ2-7, with TRBD1 matching 7 bases. Germline V CDR1 and CDR2: SGHAT, FQNNGV. After removal of 5 bases from V and 3 bases from J, the junction contained 4 bases not matched to a gene. CDR3 length equals 13 residues. The CDR3 DNA follows: TGTGCCAGCAGCCCGGGACAGCTCTACGAGCAGTACTTC. Translation gives CASSPGQLYEQYF.

This clonotype was observed a handful of times. The rearrangement uses TRBV15 and TRBJ2-1, with 9 bases matching TRBD2. Germline V gene sequence: CDR1 LNHNV, CDR2 YYDKDF (reference sequence). This CDR3 comprises 20 residues. Trimming cost V 0 bases and J 10 bases; bases outside gene matches: 22. The CDR3 DNA is TGTGCCACCAGCAGAGAGACAGTTTTTCTACGGCGGGAGGGCCTTTGGGAGCAGTTCTTC. Its translation: CATSRETVFLRREGLWEQFF.

V gene TRBV18 combines with J gene TRBJ1-6, with a possible D match to TRBD1 (5 bases). Germline CDR1 and CDR2: KGHSH and LQKENI. Trimming removed 5 bases at V and 8 bases at J, with 10 bases between. CDR3 length: 13 residues. Written as DNA, the CDR3 is TGTGCCAGCTCAGTACAGACAGATTCACCCCTCCACTTT. Amino acids: CASSVQTDSPLHF.

The chain uses TRBV12-3 or TRBV12-4 and TRBJ2-2, with D unclear. CDR3 length equals 15 residues. V was clipped by 5 bases and J by 0 bases, with 10 bases between them. Here the CDR3 DNA reads TGTGCCAGCAGTGATAAGGGATCGAACACCGGGGAGCTGTTTTTT. This sequence encodes CASSDKGSNTGELFF.

The chain links TRBV7-9 to TRBJ2-3; 9 bases align to TRBD2. Per germline, CDR1 SEHNR and CDR2 FQNEAQ (reference sequence). V dropped 7 bases and J dropped 10; count of bases not matched to a gene: 12. The CDR3 spans 14 residues. The CDR3 coding sequence is TGTGCCAGCACCTCGCGCGTTTCTAGCGGGGCGCAGTATTTT. Amino acid sequence: CASTSRVSSGAQYF.

The rearrangement uses TRBV4-3 and TRBJ2-4; D gene uncertain. Germline V gene data show CDR1 as LGHNA and CDR2 as YSLEER. The CDR3 is 15 residues long. Trimming took off 4 bases at V and 5 bases at J, with 15 bases between the two ends. The DNA of the CDR3 is TGCGCCAGCAGCCCTAGGTGGGGTCCCGAAAACATTCAGTACTTC. Translated: CASSPRWGPENIQYF.

This clonotype has just a few counts. This sequence joins TRBV6-4 and TRBJ2-1; no clear D. This CDR3 has 14 residues. Germline V CDR1 and CDR2: MRHNA, SNTAGT. Between the trimmed V and J ends, which lost 2 bases and 6 bases, there was a span of 11 bases. The CDR3 nucleotides read TGTGCCAGCAGTGACCCTGGATGGGGCAATGAGCAGTTCTTC. Its translation: CASSDPGWGNEQFF.

This sequence joins TRBV11-2 and TRBJ2-5, with 12 bases matching TRBD2. Germline trimming cut 3 bases from V and 3 bases from J; bases unmatched to any gene: 2. The CDR3 is made up of 15 amino acids. Germline loops: CDR1 SGHAT, CDR2 FQNNGV. The CDR3 nucleotides are TGTGCCAGCAGCTTCCTAGCGGGAGGGGAAGAGACCCAGTACTTC. Its translation is CASSFLAGGEETQYF.

This clonotype has ten or more counts. The chain uses TRBV27 and TRBJ2-1, with 7 positions matching TRBD1. Per germline, CDR1 MNHEY and CDR2 SMNVEV (reference sequence). Trimming at V came to 8 bases and at J to 0 bases, leaving 10 bases not matched to a gene. The CDR3 is 16 residues long. CDR3 coding DNA: TGTGCCAGCTCCTATCAGGGGGTAAGCTCCTACAATGAGCAGTTCTTC. Protein: CASSYQGVSSYNEQFF.

The table lists this clonotype with many counts. CDR3 bases: TGTGCCAGCCTCCTGGGCTCTGGAAACACCATATATTTT. Encoded protein: CASLLGSGNTIYF. V gene TRBV12-3 or TRBV12-4 combines with J gene TRBJ1-3; no clear D. V gave up 8 bases and J gave up 0 bases, with 8 bases separating them. The CDR3 has 13 residues.

Only a few counts were recorded for this clonotype. The chain joins TRBV5-1 to TRBJ2-2; D unclear. Germline CDR1 and CDR2: SGHRS and YFSETQ. The V end was cut by 2 bases, the J end by 6 bases, with 8 bases between. There are 13 residues in the CDR3. Written as DNA, the CDR3 is TGCGCCAGCAGCTTCGGCATGGCCGGGGAGCTGTTTTTT. It codes for CASSFGMAGELFF.

This clonotype was picked up many times. CDR3 region: CASSLALGDQETQYF. The CDR3 DNA follows: TGTGCCAGCAGCTTAGCGCTGGGAGATCAAGAGACCCAGTACTTC. V and J are TRBV7-2 and TRBJ2-5; TRBD2 is a possible D gene (5 bases). CDR3 size: 15 residues. CDR1 and CDR2 from the germline V gene are SGHTA and FQGNSA. Between the trimmed V and J ends, which lost 0 bases and 2 bases, there was a span of 10 bases.

There are a few counts of this clonotype. The chain joins TRBV5-1 to TRBJ2-7; 7 nucleotides agree with TRBD2. The ends lost 1 base at V and 6 bases at J; junction bases unmatched: 7. Germline V gives CDR1 SGHRS, CDR2 YFSETQ. The CDR3 is made up of 14 amino acids. CDR3 amino acids: CASSLTSDGGEQYF. The CDR3 DNA reads TGCGCCAGCAGCTTGACTAGCGACGGTGGCGAGCAGTACTTC.

The rearrangement uses TRBV28 and TRBJ2-6; 10 bases line up with TRBD2. CDR3 length equals 18 residues. Germline values: CDR1 MDHEN, CDR2 SYDVKM. Trimming took 1 base from V and 5 from J; bases not matched to a gene: 8. This chain's CDR3 is CASSLLAGGPNWANVLTF. The CDR3 nucleotides read TGTGCCAGCAGTTTATTAGCGGGAGGCCCTAACTGGGCCAACGTCCTGACTTTC. Full variable domain (remainder filled in from reference TRBV28 and TRBJ2-6): DVKVTQSSRYLVKRTGEKVFLECVQDMDHENMFWYRQDPGLGLRLIYFSYDVKMKEKGDIPEGYSVSREKKERFSLILESASTNQTSMYLCASSLLAGGPNWANVLTFGAGSRLTVL.

This clonotype was seen a few times. The chain combines TRBV5-6 with TRBJ2-1, with 8 bases that match TRBD2. J lost 4 bases, V lost 4 bases, and 7 bases had no gene match. This CDR3 is 15 amino acids long. CDR1 and CDR2 (germline): SGHDT, YYEEEE. CDR3 in amino acids: CASSTSGSWYNEQFF. The CDR3 nucleotides are TGTGCCAGCAGCACCAGCGGGAGCTGGTACAATGAGCAGTTCTTC.